This T cell receptor (beta chain) was sequenced for a study of OX40 agonist ivuxolimab in advanced cancers. Background on the whole study: Ivuxolimab, which targeted the costimulatory receptor OX40 (CD134), was an agonistic, fully human IgG2 monoclonal antibody. Of the approximately 50 dose-escalation patients, hepatocellular carcinoma was present in roughly 19, melanoma in approximately 15, renal cell carcinoma in 9 and head and neck cancer in 9. Partial responses occurred in three dose-escalation patients, of whom one had hepatocellular carcinoma and two had cutaneous melanoma. The purpose of peripheral TCRbeta sequencing was to test whether ivuxolimab changed TCR sequence diversity and led to clonal T-cell expansion. Prior anti-PD-1, anti-PD-L1 or anti-CTLA-4 therapy was permitted, and checkpoint inhibitors had been received by roughly 40% of dose-escalation patients. In the dose-escalation cohort, 65% to 90% of patients were male, and the mean age was around 60 years, with a range of about 23 to 85. The monotherapy dose-escalation portion (N of about 57 patients) of the phase I ivuxolimab trial is reported in the paper. Intravenous ivuxolimab was administered to patients every 2 weeks at six dose levels: 0.01, 0.1, 0.3, 1.5, 3 and 10 mg/kg. What the authors observed across the whole study: In the 0.1-3.0 mg/kg groups, partial responders had among the lowest normalized peripheral clonal expansion, particularly in CD8+ T cells. Low levels of normalized T-cell clonal expansion were also seen in some patients who did not respond. After ivuxolimab, CD8+ T cells had more expanded clones than CD4+ T cells on average. Which antigens the clonally expanded peripheral T cells were specific for was not determined. At doses of 0.1 to 3.0 mg/kg, clonal expansion of both CD4+ and CD8+ blood T cells was observed from baseline to week 6.

At the junction V is shortened by 3 bases and J by 0 bases, with 9 bases in between. Sequences SNHLY (CDR1) and FYNNEI (CDR2) are obtained from the germline V gene. The CDR3, cysteine through valine, is 14 amino acids long. Only the CDR3 part of the read is kept: 42 bases, read in frame from the first base. Genomic DNA was extracted from sorted cells for sequencing of the TCRbeta CDR3 region. The immunoSEQ Assay was used to sequence the TCRbeta CDR3 regions. Not all clones reach the TCRdb copy of this immuneACCESS table, which keeps in-frame sequences only. Checked studies attribute under half of the gap to unresolved V genes and leave the rest unexplained. The sample yields 68,000 or so clones; around four fifths were counted once. Together, the top ten hold roughly a tenth of the sample. The trial excluded patients who had a history of autoimmune disease or were on systemic immunosuppression. Peripheral blood for TCR sequencing was drawn from every dose cohort at baseline, at cycle 4 day 1 and at cycle 7 day 1. The samples were drawn from a first-in-human, open-label, multicenter phase I dose-escalation trial of ivuxolimab. Adults with locally advanced or metastatic melanoma, renal cell, hepatocellular, or head and neck squamous cell carcinoma were enrolled in the trial. Before TCR sequencing, CD4+ T cells and CD8+ T cells from peripheral blood were sorted into separate populations.

This clone was found a few times. What this receptor recognizes is not known. Per-base quality was not reported, and no clone a single base away is much larger than it. The receptor was isolated from an adult with an advanced solid tumor such as melanoma, head and neck, liver or kidney cancer. Here the sequenced sample was CD4+ or CD8+ T cells sorted from blood, taken in a trial of the OX40 agonist ivuxolimab. The rearranged chain carries TRBV2 and TRBJ2-7, and TRBD1 may be the D gene, going by 6 matching bases. The nucleotide sequence reads TGTGCCAGCAGTGAGACAGGTAGCTCCTACGAGCAGTACGTC. This sequence encodes CASSETGSSYEQYV.